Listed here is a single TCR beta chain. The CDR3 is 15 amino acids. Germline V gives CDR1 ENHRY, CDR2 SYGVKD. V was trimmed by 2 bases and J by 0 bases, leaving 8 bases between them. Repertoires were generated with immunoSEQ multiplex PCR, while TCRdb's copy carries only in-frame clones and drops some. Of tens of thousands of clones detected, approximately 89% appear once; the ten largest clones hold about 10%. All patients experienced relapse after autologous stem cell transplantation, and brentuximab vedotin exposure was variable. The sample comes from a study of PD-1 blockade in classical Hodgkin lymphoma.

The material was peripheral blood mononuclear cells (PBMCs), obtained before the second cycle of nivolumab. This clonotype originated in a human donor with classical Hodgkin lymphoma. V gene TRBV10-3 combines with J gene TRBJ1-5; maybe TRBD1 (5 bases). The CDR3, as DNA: TGTGCCATCAGTGAGGGGGGGTTTAGCAATCAGCCCCAGCATTTT. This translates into CAISEGGFSNQPQHF.